These 19 T cell receptor beta chains were sequenced from one sample in a study of response to subunit inactivated influenza vaccine. TCRdb analysed the RT-PCR reads with MiXCR anew, one entry per CDR3 protein. The data show 400,000 to 650,000 distinct CDR3 sequences, 6.5% to 8% seen once. The sample in question was PBMCs from blood, obtained 23 to 25 months after vaccination. These receptors all come from a man aged 50 to 75 who received an inactivated influenza vaccine.

This clonotype has more than one count but fewer than ten. This chain connects TRBV3-1 to TRBJ2-1, with D perhaps TRBD1 or TRBD2 (5 bases each). The CDR3 extends over 13 amino acids. The germline CDR1 and CDR2 sequences are LGHDT and YNNKEL (reference sequence). The germline V and J ends were trimmed by 1 base and 11 bases, with 12 bases remaining between them. The CDR3 region has the DNA TGTGCCAGCAGCCAAGGGAGAGGGGCCCAGCAGTTCTTC. Translating gives CASSQGRGAQQFF.

This clonotype was detected many times. V usage is TRBV15 and J usage is TRBJ1-1; the D is unclear. The length of the CDR3 is 14 residues. Per the germline V gene, CDR1 is LNHNV and CDR2 is YYDKDF (reference sequence). The V and J ends lost 5 bases and 4 bases respectively, with 14 bases between them. The CDR3 DNA sequence: TGTGCCACCAGCGTGAAGTCGGTACGCACTGAAGCTTTCTTT. It translates to CATSVKSVRTEAFF. The complete variable domain, with remaining parts taken from reference TRBV15 and TRBJ1-1, reads DAMVIQNPRYQVTQFGKPVTLSCSQTLNHNVMYWYQQKSSQAPKLLFHYYDKDFNNEADTPDNFQSRRPNTSFCFLDIRSPGLGDTAMYLCATSVKSVRTEAFFGQGTRLTVV.

This clonotype was picked up a small number of times. V and J are TRBV6-5 and TRBJ2-2; no reliable D call. CDR3 length: 12 amino acids. Deletions cut 3 bases from V and 6 bases from J, with 5 bases between. CDR1 and CDR2 (germline): MNHEY, SVGAGI. The CDR3 DNA is TGTGCCAGCAGTTATAGGGCCGGGGAGCTGTTTTTT. As protein: CASSYRAGELFF.

This clonotype was seen at least ten times. J is TRBJ2-7 and V is TRBV9; TRBD2 matches 12 bases. V was clipped by 4 bases and J by 4 bases; unmatched bases: 6. Germline loops: CDR1 SGDLS, CDR2 YYNGEE. This CDR3 has 15 residues. The DNA for the CDR3 is TGTGCCAGCAGCCCCACACTAGCGGGAGGTTACGAGCAGTACTTC. Translation gives CASSPTLAGGYEQYF.

The sample holds many counts of this clonotype. The gene calls are TRBV5-1 and TRBJ2-7; TRBD1 agrees at 10 bases. The junction had 17 bases not matched to a gene; V was cut back by 3 bases and J by 2 bases. Germline CDR1 is SGHRS and CDR2 is YFSETQ. The CDR3 extends over 19 amino acids. CDR3 in amino acids: CASSYTAPLSGTGAYEQYF. The CDR3 bases are TGCGCCAGCAGCTACACGGCACCGTTATCCGGGACAGGGGCCTACGAGCAGTACTTC.

At least ten counts were recorded for this clonotype. The chain is built from TRBV5-1 and TRBJ2-6; D not resolved. V was pared by 0 bases and J by 1 base, with 5 bases between. The CDR3 length is 15 residues. Germline loops: CDR1 SGHRS, CDR2 YFSETQ. CDR3 sequence (DNA): TGCGCCAGCAGCTTGGGTATATCTGGGGCCAACGTCCTGACTTTC. Residues: CASSLGISGANVLTF. Full variable domain (missing parts from reference TRBV5-1 and TRBJ2-6): KAGVTQTPRYLIKTRGQQVTLSCSPISGHRSVSWYQQTPGQGLQFLFEYFSETQRNKGNFPGRFSGRQFSNSRSEMNVSTLELGDSALYLCASSLGISGANVLTFGAGSRLTVL.

This chain joins TRBV28 and TRBJ2-5; 9 bases map to TRBD2. Germline V gene lookup returns CDR1 MDHEN and CDR2 SYDVKM. The CDR3 has 17 amino acids. After removal of 6 bases from V and 6 bases from J, the junction contained 17 bases not matched to a gene. CDR3 sequence reads: CASSRGASGNLKKTQYF. As DNA, the CDR3 is TGTGCCAGCAGCCGTGGGGCTAGCGGGAACCTCAAGAAGACCCAGTACTTC.

This sequence joins TRBV7-2 and TRBJ2-5; tentative D call: TRBD2 (6 bases). CDR1 is SGHTA, CDR2 FQGNSA, per germline. V lost 3 bases, J lost 5 bases, and 13 bases lay in between. The CDR3 runs 14 residues. The CDR3, as DNA: TGTGCCAGCAGCTTGGGGCGGGGTGGGGAGACCCAGTACTTC. Encoded protein: CASSLGRGGETQYF.

This clonotype was counted many times. The genes are TRBV9 and TRBJ2-3; 11 positions match TRBD2. Per germline, CDR1 SGDLS and CDR2 YYNGEE. V shed 3 bases and J 3 bases; nucleotides not matched to a gene: 6. This CDR3 is 16 amino acids long. CDR3 residues: CASSGTGTSGTDTQYF. For the CDR3, the DNA is TGTGCCAGCAGCGGAACCGGGACTAGCGGAACAGATACGCAGTATTTT.

This clonotype was picked up many times. The chain carries TRBV10-3 and TRBJ2-2; 7 bases match TRBD1. Germline CDR1 is ENHRY and CDR2 is SYGVKD. The V gene end was trimmed by 2 bases and the J gene end by 4 bases; junction bases not matched to a gene: 7. The CDR3 length is 16 residues. The CDR3 here is CAISEAGTAATGELFF. In DNA form, the CDR3 reads TGTGCCATCAGTGAGGCCGGGACAGCGGCCACCGGGGAGCTGTTTTTT.

This chain joins TRBV21-1 and TRBJ2-7; the DNA was not compared with TRBD2, the D call given in the table. TRBV21-1 is a recognized pseudogene. This CDR3 comprises 16 residues. The CDR3, as DNA: TGTGCCAGCAGCAAAGTTAGTAGCGGGCCCCTCTACGAGCAGTACTTC. Translation: CASSKVSSGPLYEQYF.

This clonotype occurred many times. V gene TRBV3-1 combines with J gene TRBJ2-1; TRBD2 aligns across 12 bases. CDR1 and CDR2 (germline): LGHDT, YNNKEL (reference sequence). V trimming: 0 bases; J trimming: 0 bases; junction bases outside the gene matches: 12. The CDR3 spans 21 residues. DNA of the CDR3: TGTGCCAGCAGCCAAGAGCCCGGACTAGCGGGATTCCAAAGCTCCTACAATGAGCAGTTCTTC. Protein product: CASSQEPGLAGFQSSYNEQFF.

The J gene is TRBJ1-1, the V gene TRBV18, with D unresolved. Trimming removed 2 bases at V and 1 base at J, with 8 bases between. CDR3 length: 14 residues. The germline V gene has CDR1 KGHSH and CDR2 LQKENI. CDR3 region: CASSPYGGNTEAFF. The CDR3 DNA reads as TGTGCCAGCTCACCATACGGTGGGAACACTGAAGCTTTCTTT.

This clonotype was seen a handful of times. The chain combines TRBV20-1 with TRBJ2-5, with TRBD2 identical over 8 bases. The germline V gene has CDR1 DFQATT and CDR2 SNEGSKA (reference sequence). With 2 bases clipped from V and 3 bases from J, the junction kept 8 bases outside the gene matches. This CDR3 contains 15 residues. The CDR3 region is CSARPGRGGEETQYF. The CDR3 DNA sequence: TGCAGTGCTAGACCCGGGAGGGGGGGTGAAGAGACCCAGTACTTC.

The rearrangement joins TRBV7-9 to TRBJ1-2, with D perhaps matching TRBD1 (5 bases). The CDR3 totals 14 residues. Germline V gene lookup returns CDR1 SEHNR and CDR2 FQNEAQ (reference sequence). Trimming left V 5 bases short and J 2 bases short, with 12 bases between. The CDR3 DNA reads TGTGCCAGCAGCCCTAAGACAGTGAACTATGGCTACACCTTC. Translating gives CASSPKTVNYGYTF.

This clonotype was counted many times. This chain links TRBV3-1 with TRBJ2-7; D call uncertain. Per germline, CDR1 LGHDT and CDR2 YNNKEL (reference sequence). The CDR3 totals 17 residues. V lost 3 bases and J 0 bases, leaving 18 bases between the germline ends. Written as DNA, the CDR3 is TGTGCCAGCAGCCACCCCTTAGGGCAGGCAGGCTCCTACGAGCAGTACTTC. Its protein is CASSHPLGQAGSYEQYF.

This clonotype was counted ten times or more. The J gene is TRBJ1-2, the V gene TRBV12-3 or TRBV12-4; D uncertain. Trimming stripped 6 bases from V and 6 bases from J, with 14 bases between. CDR3 size: 13 residues. CDR3 region: CASRSIGLNGYTF. The CDR3 DNA sequence: TGTGCCAGCAGGTCGATTGGACTTAATGGCTACACCTTC.

The chain carries TRBV5-1 and TRBJ2-7; 8 bases match TRBD1. Losses at the gene ends were 4 bases for V and 7 bases for J; bases not matched to a gene: 13. Germline V gene data show CDR1 as SGHRS and CDR2 as YFSETQ. The CDR3 extends over 15 amino acids. CDR3 region: CASSLPVQGAGEQYF. The CDR3 DNA reads TGCGCCAGCAGCCTCCCCGTGCAGGGGGCAGGGGAGCAGTACTTC.

V and J are TRBV6-8 and TRBJ2-4; maybe TRBD1 (5 bases). Between the trimmed V and J ends, which lost 1 base and 0 bases, there was a span of 10 bases. The length of the CDR3 is 16 residues. Germline V gives CDR1 MNHGY, CDR2 SAAAGT. The CDR3 loop is CASSYWTILAKNIQYF. The CDR3 nucleotides read TGTGCCAGCAGTTACTGGACAATTCTAGCCAAAAACATTCAGTACTTC.